What follows is one T cell receptor (beta chain) and its context. The sample originates from a study of blood T cell repertoires in COVID-19. Some clones are missing from TCRdb's copy, which holds only in-frame ones; the method was immunoSEQ multiplex PCR. The sample carries about 67,000 clones, roughly 87% recorded once. CDR1 is SGHTA and CDR2 is FQGTGA in the germline V gene. Between the trimmed V and J ends, which lost 6 bases and 6 bases, there was a span of 13 bases. This CDR3 region has 13 residues. V gene TRBV7-3 combines with J gene TRBJ2-3; D is ambiguous. What was sequenced was peripheral blood. This receptor was taken from a woman aged 80 or over with acute or convalescent COVID-19. The CDR3 protein is CASSSTRKDTQYF. The DNA of the CDR3 is TGTGCCAGCAGTTCAACGCGTAAGGATACGCAGTATTTT.